The clone carrying this T cell receptor (beta chain) was seen a handful of times. One entry per CDR3 protein, called by TCRdb with MiXCR from the 5' RACE reads. The sample includes about 660,000 distinct CDR3 sequences, less than 10% seen only once; the top ten take roughly 0.9%. The V gene end was trimmed by 3 bases and the J gene end by 2 bases; junction bases not matched to a gene: 4. The CDR3 sequence is 16 residues long. The source of the sample is a study of identical twins. This same sample was also part of a study on yellow fever vaccine responses in identical twins.

The receptor was isolated from a woman between 18 and 30 years old in good health. The rearrangement joins TRBV12-3 or TRBV12-4 to TRBJ2-2, with 9 bases matching TRBD1. Sequencing was carried out using PBMCs. Here the CDR3 DNA reads TGTGCCAGCAGTTTTTTGGGACAGGGCAACACCGGGGAGCTGTTTTTT. Its protein is CASSFLGQGNTGELFF.